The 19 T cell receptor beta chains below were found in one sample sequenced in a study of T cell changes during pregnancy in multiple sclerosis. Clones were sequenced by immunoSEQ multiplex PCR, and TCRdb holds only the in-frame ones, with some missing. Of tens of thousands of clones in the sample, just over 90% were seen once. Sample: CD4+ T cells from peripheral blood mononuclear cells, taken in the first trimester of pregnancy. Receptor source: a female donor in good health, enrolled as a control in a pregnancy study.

This CDR3 reads CASSPEDRGETQYF. The CDR3 bases are TGTGCCAGCAGCCCAGAGGACCGGGGGGAGACCCAGTACTTC. This chain joins TRBV7-3 and TRBJ2-5; D may be TRBD2 (6 bases). Trimming took 5 bases from V and 5 from J, leaving 15 bases between them. This CDR3 is built from 14 residues. Germline CDR1 reads SGHTA; CDR2 reads FQGTGA.

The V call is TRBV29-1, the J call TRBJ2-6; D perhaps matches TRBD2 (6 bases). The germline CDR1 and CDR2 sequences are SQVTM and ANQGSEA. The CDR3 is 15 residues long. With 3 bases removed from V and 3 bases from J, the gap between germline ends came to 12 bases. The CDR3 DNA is TGCAGCGTTGAGTGGAGGGGAGGTGGGGCCAACGTCCTGACTTTC. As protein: CSVEWRGGGANVLTF. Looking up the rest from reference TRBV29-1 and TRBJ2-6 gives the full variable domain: SAVISQKPSRDICQRGTSLTIQCQVDSQVTMMFWYRQQPGQSLTLIATANQGSEATYESGFVIDKFPISRPNLTFSTLTVSNMSPEDSSIYLCSVEWRGGGANVLTFGAGSRLTVL.

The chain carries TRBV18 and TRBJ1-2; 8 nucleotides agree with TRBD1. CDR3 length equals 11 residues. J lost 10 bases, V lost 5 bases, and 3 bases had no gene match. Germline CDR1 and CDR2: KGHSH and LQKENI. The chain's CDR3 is CASSTTGDYTF. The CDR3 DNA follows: TGTGCCAGCTCAACGACAGGGGACTACACCTTC.

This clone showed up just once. CDR3 amino acids: CASSQERYGAVGYGYTF. CDR3 nucleotide sequence: TGCGCCAGCAGCCAAGAGAGGTATGGGGCGGTGGGCTATGGCTACACCTTC. The chain uses TRBV4-1 and TRBJ1-2; perhaps TRBD1 as D (5 bases). Germline CDR1 reads MGHRA; CDR2 reads YSYEKL. The germline V and J ends were trimmed by 0 bases and 4 bases, with 18 bases remaining between them. The CDR3 totals 17 residues.

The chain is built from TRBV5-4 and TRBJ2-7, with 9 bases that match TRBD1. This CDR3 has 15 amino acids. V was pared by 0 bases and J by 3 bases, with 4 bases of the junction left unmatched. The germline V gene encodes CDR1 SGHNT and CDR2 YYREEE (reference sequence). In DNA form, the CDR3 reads TGTGCCAGCAGCTTGGGGACAGGGGAGGTCTACGAGCAGTACTTC. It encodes CASSLGTGEVYEQYF.

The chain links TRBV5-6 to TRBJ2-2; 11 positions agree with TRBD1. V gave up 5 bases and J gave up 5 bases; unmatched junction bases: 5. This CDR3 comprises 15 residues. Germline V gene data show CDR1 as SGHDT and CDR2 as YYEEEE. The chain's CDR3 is CASSYGQGATGELFF. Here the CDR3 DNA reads TGTGCCAGCAGTTACGGACAGGGGGCGACCGGGGAGCTGTTTTTT.

The CDR3 spells CASSSTGRNIQYF. In nucleotides, the CDR3 is TGTGCCAGCAGTTCGACCGGGAGAAACATTCAGTACTTC. The chain is built from TRBV6-5 and TRBJ2-4; TRBD2 is a possible D gene (6 bases). In germline, CDR1 is MNHEY, CDR2 SVGAGI. The CDR3 extends over 13 amino acids. Trimming shortened V by 4 bases and J by 6 bases, and 10 bases separated the two germline ends.

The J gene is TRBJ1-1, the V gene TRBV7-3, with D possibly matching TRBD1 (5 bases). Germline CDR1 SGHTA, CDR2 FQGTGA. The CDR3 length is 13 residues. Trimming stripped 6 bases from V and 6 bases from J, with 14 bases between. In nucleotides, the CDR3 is TGTGCCAGCAGTTTCGGGGGGTCTGCTGAAGCTTTCTTT. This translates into CASSFGGSAEAFF.

CDR3 amino acids: CASSMERQPQHF. DNA of the CDR3: TGTGCCAGTAGTATGGAGAGGCAGCCCCAGCATTTT. The chain recombines TRBV19 with TRBJ1-5; no reliable D call. Germline values: CDR1 LNHDA, CDR2 SQIVND (reference sequence). The length of the CDR3 is 12 residues. Trimming cost V 3 bases and J 7 bases, with 7 bases left between them.

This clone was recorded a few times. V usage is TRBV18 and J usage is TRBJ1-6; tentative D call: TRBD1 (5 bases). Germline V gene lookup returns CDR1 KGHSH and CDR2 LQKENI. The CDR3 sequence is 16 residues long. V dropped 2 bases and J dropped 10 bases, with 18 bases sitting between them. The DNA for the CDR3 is TGTGCCAGCTCACCAAGCCGGGGGGTGTCGGAGTCACCCCTCCACTTT. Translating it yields CASSPSRGVSESPLHF.

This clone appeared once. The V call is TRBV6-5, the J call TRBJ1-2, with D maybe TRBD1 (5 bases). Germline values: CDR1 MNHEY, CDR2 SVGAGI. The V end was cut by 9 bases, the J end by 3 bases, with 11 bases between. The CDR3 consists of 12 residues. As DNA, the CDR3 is TGTGCCAGTGGGAGGGGTGACTATGGCTACACCTTC. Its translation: CASGRGDYGYTF.

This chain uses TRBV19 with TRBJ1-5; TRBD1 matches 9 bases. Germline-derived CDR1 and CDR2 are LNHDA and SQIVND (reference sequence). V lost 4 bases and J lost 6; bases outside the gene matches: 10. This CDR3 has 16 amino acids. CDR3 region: CASSRMDRGGGQPQHF. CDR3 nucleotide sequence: TGTGCCAGTAGTAGGATGGACAGGGGAGGTGGTCAGCCCCAGCATTTT.

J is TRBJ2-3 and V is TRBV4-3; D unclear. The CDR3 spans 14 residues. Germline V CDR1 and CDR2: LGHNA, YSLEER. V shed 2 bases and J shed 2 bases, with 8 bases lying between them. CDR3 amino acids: CASSQLHYTDTQYF. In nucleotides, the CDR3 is TGCGCCAGCAGCCAACTCCACTACACAGATACGCAGTATTTT.

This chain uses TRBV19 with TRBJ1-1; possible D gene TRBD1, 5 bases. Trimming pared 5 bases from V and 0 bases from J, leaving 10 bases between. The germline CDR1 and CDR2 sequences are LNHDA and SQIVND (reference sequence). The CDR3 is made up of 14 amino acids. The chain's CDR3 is CASSLLGVNTEAFF. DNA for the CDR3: TGTGCCAGTAGTCTATTAGGGGTGAACACTGAAGCTTTCTTT. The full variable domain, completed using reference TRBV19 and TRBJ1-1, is DGGITQSPKYLFRKEGQNVTLSCEQNLNHDAMYWYRQDPGQGLRLIYYSQIVNDFQKGDIAEGYSVSREKKESFPLTVTSAQKNPTAFYLCASSLLGVNTEAFFGQGTRLTVV.

CDR3 sequence reads: CASQDRNHDEQYF. The CDR3 coding sequence is TGTGCCAGCCAGGACAGAAATCACGACGAGCAGTACTTC. The gene calls are TRBV18 and TRBJ2-7; a weak D match, TRBD1 (6 bases). Per germline, CDR1 KGHSH and CDR2 LQKENI. CDR3 length equals 13 residues. Deletions cut 8 bases from V and 5 bases from J, with 16 bases between. Drawing the rest from reference TRBV18 and TRBJ2-7, the complete variable domain is NAGVMQNPRHLVRRRGQEARLRCSPMKGHSHVYWYRQLPEEGLKFMVYLQKENIIDESGMPKERFSAEFPKEGPSILRIQQVVRGDSAAYFCASQDRNHDEQYFGPGTRLTVT.

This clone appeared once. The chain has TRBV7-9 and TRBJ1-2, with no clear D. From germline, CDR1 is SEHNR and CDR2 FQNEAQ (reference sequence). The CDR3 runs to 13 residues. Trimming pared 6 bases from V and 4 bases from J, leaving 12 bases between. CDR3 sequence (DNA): TGTGCCAGCAGAATCGGTGGTGCCTATGGCTACACCTTC. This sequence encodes CASRIGGAYGYTF. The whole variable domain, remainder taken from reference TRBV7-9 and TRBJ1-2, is DTGVSQNPRHKITKRGQNVTFRCDPISEHNRLYWYRQTLGQGPEFLTYFQNEAQLEKSRLLSDRFSAERPKGSFSTLEIQRTEQGDSAMYLCASRIGGAYGYTFGSGTRLTVV.

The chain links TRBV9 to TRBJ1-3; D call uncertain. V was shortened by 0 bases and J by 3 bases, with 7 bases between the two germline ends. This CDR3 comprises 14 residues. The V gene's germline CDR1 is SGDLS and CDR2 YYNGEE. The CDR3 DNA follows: TGTGCCAGCAGCGTAGTAGAGCGTGGAAACACCATATATTTT. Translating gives CASSVVERGNTIYF.

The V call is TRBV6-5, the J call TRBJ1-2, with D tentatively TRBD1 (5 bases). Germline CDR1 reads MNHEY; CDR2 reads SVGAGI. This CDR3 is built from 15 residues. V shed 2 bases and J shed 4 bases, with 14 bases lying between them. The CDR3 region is CASSYGSGGIYGYTF. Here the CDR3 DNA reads TGTGCCAGCAGTTACGGGTCCGGGGGTATCTATGGCTACACCTTC.

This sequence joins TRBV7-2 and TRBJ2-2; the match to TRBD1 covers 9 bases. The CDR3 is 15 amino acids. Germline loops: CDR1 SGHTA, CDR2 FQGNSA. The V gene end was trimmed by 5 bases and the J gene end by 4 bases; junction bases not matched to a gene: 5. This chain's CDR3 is CASSPQGASTGELFF. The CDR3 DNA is TGTGCCAGCAGCCCACAGGGGGCCAGCACCGGGGAGCTGTTTTTT.